The 17 T cell receptor beta chains reported below all come from one sample, sequenced in a study of shared clonotypes between healthy human individuals. CD45RO-negative CD8 cells positively selected for CCR7 made up the naive population, which excluded terminally differentiated effector memory CD45RA+ cells. Generated by immunoSEQ multiplex PCR, the TCRdb table keeps only in-frame clones and is missing some. The sample yields about 2 million clones, about 95% seen once. Sequenced sample: naive CD8+ T cells sorted from blood. Receptor source: a man between 18 and 29 years old in good health.

This chain's CDR3 is CATSRYSDNQPQHF. For the CDR3, the DNA is TGTGCCACCAGCAGATACAGCGACAATCAGCCCCAGCATTTT. V and J are TRBV15 and TRBJ1-5; no firm D call. V was clipped by 2 bases and J by 3 bases, with 8 bases between them. The CDR3 loop spans 14 amino acids. Germline values: CDR1 LNHNV, CDR2 YYDKDF (reference sequence).

J is TRBJ2-5 and V is TRBV5-6; TRBD2 matches 7 bases. The V gene end was trimmed by 4 bases and the J gene end by 2 bases; junction bases not matched to a gene: 8. This CDR3 has 15 residues. Germline CDR1 and CDR2: SGHDT and YYEEEE. The CDR3 sequence is CASSRVSGGQETQYF. The CDR3 DNA sequence: TGTGCCAGCAGCCGGGTGTCGGGAGGTCAAGAGACCCAGTACTTC. Full variable domain (missing parts from reference TRBV5-6 and TRBJ2-5): DAGVTQSPTHLIKTRGQQVTLRCSPKSGHDTVSWYQQALGQGPQFIFQYYEEEERQRGNFPDRFSGHQFPNYSSELNVNALLLGDSALYLCASSRVSGGQETQYFGPGTRLLVL.

V gene TRBV9 combines with J gene TRBJ2-6; no clear D gene. V lost 1 base, J lost 0 bases, and 8 bases lay in between. Germline V gene lookup returns CDR1 SGDLS and CDR2 YYNGEE. This CDR3 is 16 amino acids long. DNA of the CDR3: TGTGCCAGCAGCGTAATTTCGCGCTCTGGGGCCAACGTCCTGACTTTC. This sequence encodes CASSVISRSGANVLTF. The complete variable domain, with remaining parts taken from reference TRBV9 and TRBJ2-6, reads DSGVTQTPKHLITATGQRVTLRCSPRSGDLSVYWYQQSLDQGLQFLIQYYNGEERAKGNILERFSAQQFPDLHSELNLSSLELGDSALYFCASSVISRSGANVLTFGAGSRLTVL.

This clone was observed a single time. The rearrangement links TRBV19 to TRBJ1-6; a possible D gene is TRBD1 (5 bases). With 7 bases removed from V and 5 bases from J, the gap between germline ends came to 12 bases. The CDR3 runs 14 residues. CDR1 LNHDA and CDR2 SQIVND come from the germline V gene (reference sequence). The CDR3 sequence: CASTPTGDNSPLHF. The DNA of the CDR3 is TGTGCCAGTACCCCGACGGGGGATAATTCACCCCTCCACTTT.

The V and J genes are TRBV5-1 and TRBJ1-4; no definite D call. CDR3 size: 17 residues. Germline CDR1 is SGHRS and CDR2 is YFSETQ. The ends were cut back, 0 bases at V and 0 bases at J, with 12 bases in the middle. The CDR3 sequence: CASSLEAGGATNEKLFF. The CDR3 nucleotides read TGCGCCAGCAGCTTGGAAGCAGGAGGAGCAACTAATGAAAAACTGTTTTTT. Using reference TRBV5-1 and TRBJ1-4 for the parts outside the CDR3, the full variable domain is KAGVTQTPRYLIKTRGQQVTLSCSPISGHRSVSWYQQTPGQGLQFLFEYFSETQRNKGNFPGRFSGRQFSNSRSEMNVSTLELGDSALYLCASSLEAGGATNEKLFFGSGTQLSVL.

J is TRBJ1-4 and V is TRBV5-4, with 9 positions matching TRBD1. The germline V gene has CDR1 SGHNT and CDR2 YYREEE (reference sequence). This CDR3 is built from 15 residues. With V trimmed by 3 bases and J by 9 bases, 9 bases remained unmatched. CDR3: CASSSTGTGLKKLFF. CDR3 sequence (DNA): TGTGCCAGCAGCTCCACCGGGACAGGGTTGAAAAAACTGTTTTTT.

The CDR3 nucleotides read TGCGCCAGCAGCCCCCATCTGGGAACTCTTACCGGGGATGAGCAGTTCTTC. It yields the protein CASSPHLGTLTGDEQFF. J is TRBJ2-1 and V is TRBV4-1; a possible D gene is TRBD2 (5 bases). Trimming cost V 4 bases and J 8 bases, with 24 bases left between them. Germline V gene lookup returns CDR1 MGHRA and CDR2 YSYEKL. This CDR3 spans 17 amino acids.

The rearrangement joins TRBV4-3 to TRBJ1-1; D might be TRBD1 (5 bases). Trimming pared 1 base from V and 1 base from J, leaving 13 bases between. The CDR3 is 16 amino acids. Germline CDR1 and CDR2: LGHNA and YSLEER. CDR3 in amino acids: CASSQGTLTPNTEAFF. The CDR3, as DNA: TGCGCCAGCAGCCAAGGGACACTGACACCGAACACTGAAGCTTTCTTT.

The CDR3 reads CASSIGFGTDTQYF. DNA of the CDR3: TGTGCCAGTAGTATAGGGTTTGGCACAGATACGCAGTATTTT. The rearrangement links TRBV19 to TRBJ2-3; D is undetermined. CDR3 length equals 14 residues. Trimming pared 1 base from V and 1 base from J, leaving 6 bases between. Germline-derived CDR1 and CDR2 are LNHDA and SQIVND (reference sequence). Supplemented by reference TRBV19 and TRBJ2-3, the full variable domain reads DGGITQSPKYLFRKEGQNVTLSCEQNLNHDAMYWYRQDPGQGLRLIYYSQIVNDFQKGDIAEGYSVSREKKESFPLTVTSAQKNPTAFYLCASSIGFGTDTQYFGPGTRLTVL.

V usage is TRBV19 and J usage is TRBJ1-2, with 11 bases lining up with TRBD1. Per germline, CDR1 LNHDA and CDR2 SQIVND (reference sequence). The CDR3 has 18 residues. Trimming removed 1 base from V and 4 bases from J; junction bases left unmatched: 11. The CDR3 spells CASSIAGTGGVGCYGYTF. The CDR3 DNA reads as TGTGCCAGTAGTATAGCCGGGACAGGGGGAGTCGGATGCTATGGCTACACCTTC.

This CDR3 is CASSDEGERVIRTDTQYF. In DNA form, the CDR3 reads TGTGCCAGCAGTGATGAAGGTGAGCGGGTGATTCGCACAGATACGCAGTATTTT. The J gene is TRBJ2-3, the V gene TRBV6-1, with a possible D match to TRBD2 (6 bases). The CDR3 is made up of 18 amino acids. V lost 3 bases and J lost 1, with 20 bases in between. Germline lookup yields CDR1 MNHNS and CDR2 SASEGT.

In this sample, this clone turned up once. The genes are TRBV20-1 and TRBJ2-3; no firm D call. CDR1 and CDR2 from the germline V gene are DFQATT and SNEGSKA (reference sequence). The CDR3 is 11 residues long. V was clipped by 4 bases and J by 5 bases, with 7 bases between them. The CDR3 nucleotides read TGCAGTGCTATCCGGAGAGATACGCAGTATTTT. Its protein product is CSAIRRDTQYF.

The CDR3 spells CAISDREGELFF. CDR3 DNA sequence: TGTGCCATCAGTGACAGGGAGGGGGAGCTGTTTTTT. The rearrangement links TRBV10-3 to TRBJ2-2; D is perhaps TRBD1 or TRBD2 (5 bases each). Germline assignment: CDR1 ENHRY and CDR2 SYGVKD. Trimming left V 3 bases short and J 8 bases short, with 7 bases between. The CDR3 sequence is 12 residues long.

The chain joins TRBV7-8 to TRBJ1-1; D is perhaps TRBD1 (6 bases). Trimming pared 5 bases from V and 7 bases from J, leaving 17 bases between. Germline V gene sequence: CDR1 SGHVS, CDR2 FQNEAQ. The length of the CDR3 is 14 residues. The CDR3 nucleotides are TGTGCCAGCAGCCTCGGGCAGGGGTTGGGTGAAGCTTTCTTT. Translated: CASSLGQGLGEAFF.

The chain has TRBV5-4 and TRBJ2-3; a weak D match, TRBD2 (5 bases). The ends were cut back, 4 bases at V and 3 bases at J, with 21 bases in the middle. The CDR3 covers 17 residues. Per the germline V gene, CDR1 is SGHNT and CDR2 is YYREEE (reference sequence). The CDR3 here is CASSPTWTGVLTDTQYF. The DNA for the CDR3 is TGTGCCAGCAGCCCAACTTGGACCGGGGTTTTGACAGATACGCAGTATTTT.

CDR3 sequence: CASSIMLAGGHEQYF. The CDR3 nucleotides read TGTGCCAGTAGTATAATGCTAGCGGGGGGCCACGAGCAGTACTTC. V and J are TRBV19 and TRBJ2-7; the match to TRBD2 covers 11 bases. Germline V gene lookup returns CDR1 LNHDA and CDR2 SQIVND (reference sequence). The CDR3 consists of 15 residues. V shed 2 bases, J shed 5 bases, and the junction held 5 bases outside the gene matches.

This clone has more than one count but fewer than ten. The same CDR3 can be traced to other DNA sequences in this sample. The CDR3 sequence: CASSQGGNEQFF. CDR3 nucleotide sequence: TGCGCCAGCAGCCAAGGGGGGAATGAGCAGTTCTTC. The V gene is TRBV4-1, the J gene TRBJ2-1; D tentatively reads TRBD1 or TRBD2 (5 bases each). CDR1 is MGHRA, CDR2 YSYEKL, per germline. V shed 1 base and J shed 7 bases, with 5 bases lying between them. The CDR3 is 12 amino acids.